These T cell receptor beta chains were read from a single sample in a study of CD8 T cells in Susac syndrome. TCRdb itself ran the immunoSEQ multiplex PCR reads through MiXCR, one entry per CDR3 protein. This sample has about 240,000 distinct CDR3 sequences, with roughly 95% found just once. The material sequenced was CD4+ T cells from PBMCs. All receptors come from a human donor with Susac syndrome. Each CDR3 is given with its conserved first and last residue. D genes are given only for firm matches. A row's size may be missing; if present it is once, few, many or a size class.

TRBV20-1	TRBJ1-5	few	NA	CSASLGYSNQPQHF	TGCAGTGCTAGTTTGGGATATAGCAATCAGCCCCAGCATTTT
TRBV5-1	TRBJ2-1	NA	TRBD2	CASSFSGKTSSAGYNEQFF	TGCGCCAGCAGCTTCAGCGGGAAGACTAGTTCCGCTGGATACAATGAGCAGTTCTTC
TRBV29-1	TRBJ1-5	once	NA	CSVLTENNQPQHF	TGCAGCGTCCTCACAGAAAACAATCAGCCCCAGCATTTT
TRBV29-1	TRBJ1-2	NA	NA	CSAPGRAYGYTF	TGCAGCGCACCGGGAAGGGCCTATGGCTACACCTTC
TRBV20-1	TRBJ2-3	NA	NA	CSARAPGPSTDTQYF	TGCAGTGCCCGAGCCCCGGGACCGAGCACAGATACGCAGTATTTT
TRBV20-1	TRBJ2-5	NA	NA	CSARPDRPPAGETQYF	TGCAGTGCTAGACCTGACAGGCCTCCGGCGGGAGAGACCCAGTACTTC
TRBV20-1	TRBJ1-1	NA	NA	CSARPGITEAFF	TGCAGTGCTAGGCCGGGGATCACTGAAGCTTTCTTT
TRBV15	TRBJ1-1	NA	TRBD1	CATSSTGQGLVPEAFF	TGTGCCACCAGCAGTACAGGACAGGGTCTCGTCCCTGAAGCTTTCTTT
TRBV20-1	TRBJ2-7	NA	NA	CSARDDRSSYEQYF	TGCAGTGCTAGAGACGATAGATCCTCCTACGAGCAGTACTTC
TRBV29-1	TRBJ1-2	NA	NA	CSVDGTTSLPNGYTF	TGCAGCGTGGACGGTACTACTTCCCTTCCCAATGGCTACACCTTC
TRBV30	TRBJ2-3	NA	NA	CAWKEGGSTDTQYF	TGTGCCTGGAAGGAAGGCGGGAGCACAGATACGCAGTATTTT
TRBV5-6	TRBJ1-2	NA	NA	CASSFRTDNYGYTF	TGTGCCAGCAGCTTTCGAACGGATAACTATGGCTACACCTTC
TRBV4-1	TRBJ1-2	NA	NA	CASSQDAGQGGYTF	TGCGCCAGCAGCCAAGATGCGGGGCAGGGTGGCTACACCTTC
TRBV7-6	TRBJ2-5	NA	TRBD2	CASSRLGTTRETQYF	TGTGCCAGCAGCCGACTCGGGACTACCCGAGAGACCCAGTACTTC
TRBV20-1	TRBJ2-7	once	TRBD2	CSAAGLAGGPGVYEQYF	TGCAGTGCTGCGGGACTAGCGGGAGGGCCTGGGGTGTACGAGCAGTACTTC
TRBV29-1	TRBJ1-2	NA	NA	CSVEAGDGYTF	TGCAGCGTTGAAGCAGGGGATGGCTACACCTTC
TRBV30	TRBJ2-3	NA	NA	CAWSRRDTDTQYF	TGTGCCTGGAGTAGGCGGGACACAGATACGCAGTATTTT
TRBV20-1	TRBJ2-7	NA	NA	CSARADREYEQYF	TGCAGTGCTAGGGCAGACAGAGAGTACGAGCAGTACTTC
TRBV5-4	TRBJ1-2	once	NA	CASSLDTGGVYGYTF	TGTGCCAGCAGCCTCGACACGGGAGGGGTCTATGGCTACACCTTC
TRBV4-1	TRBJ1-5	NA	TRBD1	CASSRTGTGNNQPQHF	TGCGCCAGCAGCCGAACCGGGACAGGGAATAATCAGCCCCAGCATTTT
TRBV5-1	TRBJ2-3	NA	NA	CASAPGTSTDTQYF	TGCGCCAGCGCTCCCGGGACTAGCACAGATACGCAGTATTTT
TRBV20-1	TRBJ2-3	NA	TRBD2	CRVEPSGMSGDTQYF	TGCAGGGTGGAGCCTAGCGGGATGTCAGGAGATACGCAGTATTTT
TRBV29-1	TRBJ1-4	once	NA	CSVGGSGTMYGRNGKLFF	TGCAGCGTTGGTGGTTCAGGGACCATGTACGGGAGGAATGGAAAACTGTTTTTT
TRBV12-3/TRBV12-4	TRBJ2-1	NA	TRBD1	CASRFTGGAYNEQFF	TGTGCCAGCAGATTTACAGGGGGCGCCTACAATGAGCAGTTCTTC
TRBV20-1	TRBJ2-3	NA	NA	CSAIHGTKSSTDTQYF	TGCAGTGCTATACATGGGACCAAGAGTAGCACAGATACGCAGTATTTT
TRBV3-1	TRBJ2-5	NA	NA	CASSPGEIKTQYF	TGTGCCAGCAGCCCAGGAGAGATAAAGACCCAGTACTTC
TRBV29-1	TRBJ2-7	NA	NA	CSVRTGLEQYF	TGCAGCGTTCGAACTGGCCTCGAGCAGTACTTC
TRBV28	TRBJ1-5	NA	TRBD1	CASSPQGASSYSNQPQHF	TGTGCCAGCAGTCCACAGGGGGCGTCTTCGTATAGCAATCAGCCCCAGCATTTT
TRBV14	TRBJ1-4	NA	NA	CASSQGAATNEKLFF	TGTGCCAGCAGCCAGGGGGCAGCAACTAATGAAAAACTGTTTTTT
TRBV7-3	TRBJ2-1	NA	TRBD2	CASSAGLAQFF	TGTGCCAGCAGCGCGGGACTAGCGCAGTTCTTC
TRBV11-1	TRBJ2-1	NA	NA	CASGPSRLNNEQFF	TGTGCCAGCGGTCCCTCTAGACTTAACAATGAGCAGTTCTTC
TRBV20-1	TRBJ2-1	NA	TRBD2	CSLDEPSGSSDEQFF	TGCAGTCTGGACGAACCTAGCGGGAGTTCGGATGAGCAGTTCTTC
TRBV29-1	TRBJ2-7	NA	NA	CSVSGGTGEQYF	TGCAGCGTCTCAGGGGGGACGGGCGAGCAGTACTTC
TRBV5-8	TRBJ2-4	NA	NA	CASSSASKNIQYF	TGTGCCAGCAGCTCAGCCTCCAAAAACATTCAGTACTTC
TRBV29-1	TRBJ2-3	NA	NA	CSVGDGDTQYF	TGCAGCGTTGGGGACGGAGATACGCAGTATTTT
TRBV5-1	TRBJ2-7	NA	NA	CASSLTVQGSEQYF	TGCGCCAGCAGCCTAACCGTCCAAGGAAGCGAGCAGTACTTC